This entry describes one T cell receptor beta chain. This sample was included in a study of blood T cell repertoires in COVID-19. Study as a whole: COVID-19 samples, acute and convalescent, were from the United States, Italy and Spain.

CDR3 length equals 14 residues. The V and J ends lost 3 bases and 1 base respectively, with 9 bases between them. Looked up from germline, CDR1 is SGHAT and CDR2 is FQDESV (reference sequence). Sequenced by immunoSEQ multiplex PCR; TCRdb stores in-frame clones only, minus some. This table holds about 240,000 clones, roughly 80% found once. The TCR sequence derives from a woman aged 55-75 years with active or convalescent COVID-19. The sample taken for sequencing was peripheral blood. The rearrangement uses TRBV11-1 and TRBJ1-1; D is unclear. This CDR3 is CASSFRATNTEAFF. The DNA of the CDR3 is TGTGCCAGCAGCTTCAGAGCGACGAACACTGAAGCTTTCTTT.